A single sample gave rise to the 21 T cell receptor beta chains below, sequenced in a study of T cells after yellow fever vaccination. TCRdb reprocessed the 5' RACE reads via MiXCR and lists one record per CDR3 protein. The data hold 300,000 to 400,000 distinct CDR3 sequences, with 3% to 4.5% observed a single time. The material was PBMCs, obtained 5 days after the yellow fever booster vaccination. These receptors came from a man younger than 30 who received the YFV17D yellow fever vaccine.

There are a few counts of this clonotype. The CDR3 nucleotides are TGTGCCAGCAGCCATCGGACAGCGGGGGGGCCGGTTTATACGCAGTATTTT. It encodes CASSHRTAGGPVYTQYF. The chain links TRBV7-2 to TRBJ2-3; 10 bases fit TRBD2. Germline CDR1 is SGHTA and CDR2 is FQGNSA. The V gene end was trimmed by 5 bases and the J gene end by 7 bases; junction bases not matched to a gene: 15. The CDR3 has 17 amino acids. The entire variable domain, with the rest obtained from reference TRBV7-2 and TRBJ2-3, is as follows: GAGVSQSPSNKVTEKGKDVELRCDPISGHTALYWYRQSLGQGLEFLIYFQGNSAPDKSGLPSDRFSAERTGGSVSTLTIQRTQQEDSAVYLCASSHRTAGGPVYTQYFGPGTRLTVL.

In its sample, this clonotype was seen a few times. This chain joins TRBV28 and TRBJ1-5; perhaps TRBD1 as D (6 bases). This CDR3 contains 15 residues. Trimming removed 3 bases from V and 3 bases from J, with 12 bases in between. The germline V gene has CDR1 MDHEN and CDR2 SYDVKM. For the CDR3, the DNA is TGTGCCAGCAGTTTCCTCACAGGGAACAATCAGCCCCAGCATTTT. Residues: CASSFLTGNNQPQHF.

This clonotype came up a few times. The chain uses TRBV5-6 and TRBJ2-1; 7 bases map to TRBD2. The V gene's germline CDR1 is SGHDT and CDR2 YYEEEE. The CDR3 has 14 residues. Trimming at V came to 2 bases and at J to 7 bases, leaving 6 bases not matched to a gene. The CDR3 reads CASSFVGGRNEQFF. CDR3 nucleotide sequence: TGTGCCAGCAGCTTCGTCGGGGGGAGGAATGAGCAGTTCTTC.

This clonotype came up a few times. The CDR3: CSAERRLAGEDTQYF. The DNA for the CDR3 is TGCAGTGCCGAGAGGCGTCTAGCGGGGGAGGATACGCAGTATTTT. The genes are TRBV20-1 and TRBJ2-3, with 10 bases matching TRBD2. Germline V gives CDR1 DFQATT, CDR2 SNEGSKA (reference sequence). With V trimmed by 6 bases and J by 6 bases, 12 bases remained unmatched. This CDR3 has 15 residues.

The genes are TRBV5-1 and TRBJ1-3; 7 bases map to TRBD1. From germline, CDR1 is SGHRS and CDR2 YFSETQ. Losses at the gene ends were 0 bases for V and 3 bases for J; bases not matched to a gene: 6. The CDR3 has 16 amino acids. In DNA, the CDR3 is TGCGCCAGCAGCTTGGCCTTACAGGGGAGTGGAAACACCATATATTTT. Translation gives CASSLALQGSGNTIYF.

The DNA for the CDR3 is TGTGTCCGGGGGCGAAACACTGAAGCTTTCTTT. Its protein is CVRGRNTEAFF. The chain has TRBV5-8 and TRBJ1-1; the D gene is possibly TRBD1 (6 bases). Germline CDR1 SGHTS, CDR2 YDEGEE. The CDR3 is 11 amino acids. The full variable domain, completed using reference TRBV5-8 and TRBJ1-1, is EAGVTQSPTHLIKTRGQQATLRCSPISGHTSVYWYQQALGLGLQFLLWYDEGEERNRGNFPPRFSGRQFPNYSSELNVNALELEDSALYLCVRGRNTEAFFGQGTRLTVV.

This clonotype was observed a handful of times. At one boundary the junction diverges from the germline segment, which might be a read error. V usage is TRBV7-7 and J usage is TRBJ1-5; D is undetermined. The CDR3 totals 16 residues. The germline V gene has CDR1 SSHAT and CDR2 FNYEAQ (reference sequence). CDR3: CASSLGSRDSNQPQHF. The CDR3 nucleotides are TGTGCTAGCAGCTTAGGGTCCAGAGATAGCAATCAGCCCCAGCATTTT. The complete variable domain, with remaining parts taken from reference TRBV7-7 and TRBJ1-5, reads GAGVSQSPRYKVTKRGQDVTLRCDPISSHATLYWYQQALGQGPEFLTYFNYEAQPDKSGLPSDRFSAERPEGSISTLTIQRTEQRDSAMYRCASSLGSRDSNQPQHFGDGTRLSIL.

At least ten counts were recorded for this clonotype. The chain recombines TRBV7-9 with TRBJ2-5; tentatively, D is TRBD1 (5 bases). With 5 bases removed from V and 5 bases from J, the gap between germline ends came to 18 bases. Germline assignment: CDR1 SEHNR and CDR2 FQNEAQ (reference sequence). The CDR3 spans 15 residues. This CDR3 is CASSPLRSWGETQYF. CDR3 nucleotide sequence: TGTGCCAGCAGCCCTCTCCGGAGTTGGGGCGAGACCCAGTACTTC.

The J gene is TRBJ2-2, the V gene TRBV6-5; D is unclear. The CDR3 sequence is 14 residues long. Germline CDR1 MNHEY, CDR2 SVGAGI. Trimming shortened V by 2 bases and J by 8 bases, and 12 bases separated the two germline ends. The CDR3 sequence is CASSYLQSLGELFF. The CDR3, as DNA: TGTGCCAGCAGTTACCTTCAGTCTTTAGGGGAGCTGTTTTTT.

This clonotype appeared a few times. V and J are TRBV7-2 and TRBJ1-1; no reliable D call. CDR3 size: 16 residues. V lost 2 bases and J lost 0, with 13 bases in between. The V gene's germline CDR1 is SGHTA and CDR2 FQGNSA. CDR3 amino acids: CASSLLYRGMNTEAFF. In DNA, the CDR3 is TGTGCCAGCAGCTTACTGTATCGGGGAATGAACACTGAAGCTTTCTTT.

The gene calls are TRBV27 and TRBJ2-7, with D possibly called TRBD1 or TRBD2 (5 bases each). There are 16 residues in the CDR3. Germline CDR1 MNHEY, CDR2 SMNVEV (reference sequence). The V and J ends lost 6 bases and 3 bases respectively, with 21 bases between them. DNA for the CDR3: TGTGCCAGCAGACTCCGGGACGGAGAAAGCAACTACGAGCAGTACTTC. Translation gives CASRLRDGESNYEQYF.

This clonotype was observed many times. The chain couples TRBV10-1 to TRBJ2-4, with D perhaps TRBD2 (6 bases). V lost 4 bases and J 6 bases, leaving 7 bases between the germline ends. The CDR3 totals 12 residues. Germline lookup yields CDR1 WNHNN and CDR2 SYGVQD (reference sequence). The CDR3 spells CASSGGGNIQYF. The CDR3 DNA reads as TGCGCCAGCAGTGGGGGAGGAAACATTCAGTACTTC.

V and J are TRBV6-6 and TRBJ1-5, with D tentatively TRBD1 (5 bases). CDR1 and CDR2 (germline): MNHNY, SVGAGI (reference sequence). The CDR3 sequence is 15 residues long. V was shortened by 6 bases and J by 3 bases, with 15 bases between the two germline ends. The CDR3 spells CASRSAGGVNQPQHF. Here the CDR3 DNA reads TGTGCCAGCAGGTCAGCGGGGGGAGTCAATCAGCCCCAGCATTTT.

The CDR3 DNA reads TGTGCCAGCAGTAGGGGACAGACTGAAGCTTTCTTT. This sequence encodes CASSRGQTEAFF. This chain uses TRBV12-3 or TRBV12-4 with TRBJ1-1; 7 bases are a match to TRBD1. CDR3 length: 12 amino acids. V lost 5 bases, J lost 5 bases, and 2 bases stayed unmatched.

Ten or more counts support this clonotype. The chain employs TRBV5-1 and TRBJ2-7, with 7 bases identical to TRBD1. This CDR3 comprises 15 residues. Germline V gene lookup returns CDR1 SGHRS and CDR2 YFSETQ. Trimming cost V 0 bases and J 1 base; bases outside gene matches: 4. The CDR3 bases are TGCGCCAGCAGCTTGGACGGGACAGCTTCCTACGAGCAGTACTTC. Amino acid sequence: CASSLDGTASYEQYF.

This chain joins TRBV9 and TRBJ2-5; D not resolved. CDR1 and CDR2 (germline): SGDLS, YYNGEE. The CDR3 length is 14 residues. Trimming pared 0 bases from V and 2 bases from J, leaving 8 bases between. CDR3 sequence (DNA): TGTGCCAGCAGCGTAGGGACCGTTCAAGAGACCCAGTACTTC. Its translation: CASSVGTVQETQYF.

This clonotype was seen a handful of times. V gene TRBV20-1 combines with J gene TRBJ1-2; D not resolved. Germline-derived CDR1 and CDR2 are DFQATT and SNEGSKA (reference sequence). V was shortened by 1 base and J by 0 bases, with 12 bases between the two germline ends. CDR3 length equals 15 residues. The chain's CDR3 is CSARVWEFANYGYTF. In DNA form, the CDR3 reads TGCAGTGCTAGAGTTTGGGAGTTCGCTAACTATGGCTACACCTTC.

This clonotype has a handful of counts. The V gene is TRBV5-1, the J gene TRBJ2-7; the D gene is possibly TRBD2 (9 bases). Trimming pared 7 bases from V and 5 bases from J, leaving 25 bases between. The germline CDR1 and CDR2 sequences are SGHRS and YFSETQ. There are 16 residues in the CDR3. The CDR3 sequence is CASAAAGGDRSHEQYF. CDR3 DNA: TGCGCCAGCGCCGCGGCGGGAGGGGACAGGTCCCACGAGCAGTACTTC.

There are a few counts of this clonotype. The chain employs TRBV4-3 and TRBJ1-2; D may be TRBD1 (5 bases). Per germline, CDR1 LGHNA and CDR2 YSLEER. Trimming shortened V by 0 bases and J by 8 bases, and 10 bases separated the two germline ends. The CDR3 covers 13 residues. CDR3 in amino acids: CASSQEGGTGYTF. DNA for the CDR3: TGCGCCAGCAGCCAAGAGGGGGGGACCGGCTACACCTTC.

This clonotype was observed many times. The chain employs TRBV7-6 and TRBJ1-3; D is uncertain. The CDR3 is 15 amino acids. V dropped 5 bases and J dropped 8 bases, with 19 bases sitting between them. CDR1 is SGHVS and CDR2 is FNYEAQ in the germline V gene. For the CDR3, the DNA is TGTGCCAGCAGCCCTCTGGAATCTTACCGAGACACCATATATTTT. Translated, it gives CASSPLESYRDTIYF.

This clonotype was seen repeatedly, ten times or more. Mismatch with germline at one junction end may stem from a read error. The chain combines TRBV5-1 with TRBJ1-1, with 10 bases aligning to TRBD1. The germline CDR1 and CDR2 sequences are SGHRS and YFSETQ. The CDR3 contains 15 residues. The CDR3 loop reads CASSPRQGAGTEAFF. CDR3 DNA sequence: TGTGCCAGCAGTCCGAGACAGGGGGCTGGTACTGAAGCTTTCTTT. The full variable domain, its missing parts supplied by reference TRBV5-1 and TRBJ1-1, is KAGVTQTPRYLIKTRGQQVTLSCSPISGHRSVSWYQQTPGQGLQFLFEYFSETQRNKGNFPGRFSGRQFSNSRSEMNVSTLELGDSALYLCASSPRQGAGTEAFFGQGTRLTVV.